The clone carrying this T cell receptor (beta chain) was counted between two and nine times. The germline CDR1 and CDR2 sequences are MDHEN and SYDVKM. There are 14 residues in the CDR3. V gave up 1 base and J gave up 4 bases, with 10 bases separating them. The entry originates in a study of T cells after yellow fever vaccination. Via MiXCR, TCRdb re-called the 5' RACE reads, giving one row per CDR3 protein. The data contain 150,000 or so distinct CDR3 sequences, 6.6% of them singletons. Sample: CD4+ T cells sorted from PBMCs, taken 10 days after the yellow fever booster vaccination. The chain employs TRBV28 and TRBJ1-2, with D uncertain. This sequence was found in a man under 40 who received the YFV17D yellow fever vaccine. CDR3 residues: CASSLSPGTYGYTF. The CDR3 bases are TGTGCCAGCAGTTTATCGCCGGGTACCTATGGCTACACCTTC.